This TCR beta chain was profiled in a study of CD8+CD57+ T cells in acquired aplastic anemia. Patients chosen for sequencing had CD8+CD57+ cells that had expanded, as shown by flow cytometry. Germline V gene sequence: CDR1 SGDLS, CDR2 YYNGEE. This CDR3 has 14 amino acids. Profiling that covered TCR beta VDJ and CDR3 relied on genomic DNA as its template. TCRdb used MiXCR to reprocess the reads, holding one entry per CDR3 protein. The sample yields approximately 250,000 distinct CDR3 sequences, approximately 80% seen once. On this clonotype: A junction end diverges from the germline sequence, so it may reflect a read error.

This TCR derives from a human donor with aplastic anemia. The source material was sorted CD4+, CD8+, or CD8+CD57+ T cells (not recorded which) from PBMCs. This chain connects TRBV9 to TRBJ1-6; perhaps TRBD1 as D (6 bases). In DNA, the CDR3 is TGTGCCAGCAGCGTAGGGACAGATACGCAACCCTTCCACTTT. This gives the protein CASSVGTDTQPFHF.